This TCR beta chain was identified in a study of OX40 agonist ivuxolimab in advanced cancers. With regard to the full study: The costimulatory receptor OX40 (CD134) was targeted by ivuxolimab, a fully human IgG2 agonistic monoclonal antibody. The paper reports the monotherapy dose-escalation portion (N of about 51 patients) of the phase I ivuxolimab trial. Peripheral TCRbeta sequencing was intended to test whether TCR sequence diversity was altered and clonal T-cell expansion was caused by ivuxolimab. Among the approximately 54 dose-escalation patients, some 19 had hepatocellular carcinoma, roughly 15 melanoma, 9 renal cell carcinoma and 9 head and neck cancer. Intravenous ivuxolimab was administered to patients every 2 weeks at six dose levels: 0.01, 0.1, 0.3, 1.5, 3 and 10 mg/kg. Prior anti-PD-1, anti-PD-L1 or anti-CTLA-4 therapy was permitted, and checkpoint inhibitors had been received by less than 45% of dose-escalation patients. Partial responses occurred in three dose-escalation patients: two with cutaneous melanoma and one with hepatocellular carcinoma. The dose-escalation cohort was over 70% male with a mean age of approximately 60 years, ranging from roughly 23 to 85. Broader findings and caveats from the paper: The antigen specificity of the peripheral T cells that underwent clonal expansion was not determined. In the 0.1-3.0 mg/kg groups, partial responders had among the lowest normalized peripheral clonal expansion, particularly in CD8+ T cells. At doses from 0.1 to 3.0 mg/kg, clonal expansion was seen in both CD4+ and CD8+ blood T cells between baseline and week 6. After ivuxolimab, CD8+ T cells had more expanded clones than CD4+ T cells on average. Low levels of normalized T-cell clonal expansion were also seen in some patients who did not respond.

Of note for this clone: This receptor's antigen is unknown. The record has no base qualities; no much larger clone is one base away.

Patients with autoimmune disease history or receiving systemic immunosuppression were excluded from the trial. In every dose cohort, peripheral blood was drawn for TCR sequencing at baseline, cycle 4 day 1, and cycle 7 day 1. The samples were drawn from a first-in-human, open-label, multicenter phase I dose-escalation trial of ivuxolimab. The trial enrolled adults with locally advanced or metastatic head and neck squamous cell, hepatocellular, melanoma or renal cell carcinoma. Before TCR sequencing, CD4+ T cells and CD8+ T cells were sorted from peripheral blood as separate populations. Genomic DNA was extracted from sorted cells for sequencing of the TCRbeta CDR3 region. TCRbeta CDR3 regions were sequenced using the immunoSEQ Assay. The immuneACCESS repertoire file appears here via TCRdb, limited to in-frame rearrangements. These files lack a portion of the clones; in checked studies, under half of the deficit traces to unresolved V genes, and the cause of the others is not known. For this sample there are tens of thousands of clones; 70% to 85% appear just once. The ten most abundant clones make up roughly 10% of the sample.

Specimen: CD4+ or CD8+ T cells sorted from blood, collected in a trial of the OX40 agonist ivuxolimab. The receptor comes from an adult with an advanced solid tumor such as melanoma, head and neck, liver or kidney cancer.

Here is the DNA: TGTGCCAGCACCCCCCGAGGGGGGGGAAGTGAAAAACTGTTTTTT. The encoded protein is CASTPRGGGSEKLFF. The receptor chain draws on TRBV6-5 and TRBJ1-4; matching of 6 bases hints at TRBD1 as the D gene. Between the V and J ends, shortened by 7 bases and 7 bases respectively, the junction contains 19 bases. The CDR3 spans 15 residues, from the cysteine through the phenylalanine. CDR3 DNA only is kept here, 45 bases in frame from base 1. CDR1 and CDR2 are drawn from the germline V gene: MNHEY, SVGAGI.